This T cell receptor beta chain comes out of a study of T cells after somatic rescue of genetic block. Measured with immunoSEQ multiplex PCR; TCRdb has only the in-frame clones, and not every one. The repertoire holds about 15,000 clones, 60% to 75% seen once, with 25% to 35% in the top ten. Deletions cut 8 bases from V and 0 bases from J, with 25 bases between. Looked up from germline, CDR1 is MNHEY and CDR2 is SMNVEV (reference sequence). The CDR3 is made up of 18 amino acids. Sequencing used peripheral blood mononuclear cells (PBMCs). The clonotype originates from a young man. The chain couples TRBV27 to TRBJ1-1; the D is unclear. DNA for the CDR3: TGTGCCAGCTGGGCCGCCGGGCCCCGTCTACTTATGAACACTGAAGCTTTCTTT. Amino acids: CASWAAGPRLLMNTEAFF.